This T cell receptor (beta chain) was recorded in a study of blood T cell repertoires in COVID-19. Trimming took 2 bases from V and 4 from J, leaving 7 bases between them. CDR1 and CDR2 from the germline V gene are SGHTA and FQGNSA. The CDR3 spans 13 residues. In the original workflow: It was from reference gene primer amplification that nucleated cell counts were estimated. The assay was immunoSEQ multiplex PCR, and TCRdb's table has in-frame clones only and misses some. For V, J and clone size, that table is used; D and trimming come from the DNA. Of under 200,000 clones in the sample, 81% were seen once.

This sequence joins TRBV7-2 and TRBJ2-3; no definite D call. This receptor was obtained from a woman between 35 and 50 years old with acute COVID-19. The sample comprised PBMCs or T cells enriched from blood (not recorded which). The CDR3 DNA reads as TGTGCCAGCAGCTTAACGAGAGCAGATACGCAGTATTTT. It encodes CASSLTRADTQYF.